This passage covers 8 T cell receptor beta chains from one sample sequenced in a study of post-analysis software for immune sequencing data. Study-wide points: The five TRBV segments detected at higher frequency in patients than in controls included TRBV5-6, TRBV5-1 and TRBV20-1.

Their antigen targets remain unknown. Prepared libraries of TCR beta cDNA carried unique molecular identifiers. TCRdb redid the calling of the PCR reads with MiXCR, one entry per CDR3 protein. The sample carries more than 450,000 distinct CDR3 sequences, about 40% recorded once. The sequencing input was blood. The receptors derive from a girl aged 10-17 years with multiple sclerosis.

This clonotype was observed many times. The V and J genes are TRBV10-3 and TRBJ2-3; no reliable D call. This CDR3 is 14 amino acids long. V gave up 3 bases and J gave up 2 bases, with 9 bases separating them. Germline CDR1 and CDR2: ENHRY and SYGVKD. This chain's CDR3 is CAISDWVYTDTQYF. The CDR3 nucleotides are TGTGCCATCAGTGATTGGGTTTACACAGATACGCAGTATTTT.

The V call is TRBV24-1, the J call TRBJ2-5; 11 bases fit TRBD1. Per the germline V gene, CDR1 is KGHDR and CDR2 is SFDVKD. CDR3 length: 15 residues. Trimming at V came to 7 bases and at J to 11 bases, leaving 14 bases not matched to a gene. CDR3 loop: CATSSDRGHCNEQYF. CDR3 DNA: TGTGCCACCAGCTCGGACAGGGGGCACTGCAATGAGCAGTACTTC.

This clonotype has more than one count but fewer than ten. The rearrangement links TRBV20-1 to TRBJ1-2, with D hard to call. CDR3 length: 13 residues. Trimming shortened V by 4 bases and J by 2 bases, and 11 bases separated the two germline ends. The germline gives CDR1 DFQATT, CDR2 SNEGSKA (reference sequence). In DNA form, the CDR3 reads TGCAGTGCTATTTGGACGGGAAACTATGGCTACACCTTC. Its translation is CSAIWTGNYGYTF.

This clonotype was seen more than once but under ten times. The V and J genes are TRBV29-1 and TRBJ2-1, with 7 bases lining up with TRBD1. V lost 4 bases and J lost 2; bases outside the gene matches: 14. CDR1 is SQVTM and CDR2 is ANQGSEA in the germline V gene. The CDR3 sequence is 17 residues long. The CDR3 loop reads CSVVLRGRFKTYNEQFF. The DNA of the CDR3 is TGCAGCGTTGTCCTTAGGGGGCGTTTTAAAACCTACAATGAGCAGTTCTTC.

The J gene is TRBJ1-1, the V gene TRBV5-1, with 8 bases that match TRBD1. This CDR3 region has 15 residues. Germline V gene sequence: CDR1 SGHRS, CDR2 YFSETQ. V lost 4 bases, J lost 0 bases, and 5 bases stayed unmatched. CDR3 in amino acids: CASSRGDRLNTEAFF. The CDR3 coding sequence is TGCGCCAGCAGCCGTGGGGACAGGTTGAACACTGAAGCTTTCTTT.

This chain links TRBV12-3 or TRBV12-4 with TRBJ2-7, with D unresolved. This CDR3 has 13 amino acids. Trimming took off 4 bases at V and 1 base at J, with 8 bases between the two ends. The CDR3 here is CASSSHGSYEQYF. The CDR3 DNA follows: TGTGCCAGCAGTTCCCACGGATCCTACGAGCAGTACTTC.

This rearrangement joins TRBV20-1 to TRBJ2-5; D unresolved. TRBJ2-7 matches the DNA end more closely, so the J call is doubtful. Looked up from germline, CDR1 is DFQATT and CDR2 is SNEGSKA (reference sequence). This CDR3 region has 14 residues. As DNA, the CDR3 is TGCAGTGCTAGAGATAGTCCGAGCAGCTACGAGCAGTACTTC. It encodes CSARDSPSSYEQYF.

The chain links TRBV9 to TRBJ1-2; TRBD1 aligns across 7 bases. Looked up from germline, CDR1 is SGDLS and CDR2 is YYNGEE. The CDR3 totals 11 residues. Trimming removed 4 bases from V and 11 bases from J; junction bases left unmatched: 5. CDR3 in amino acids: CASSSGQVYTF. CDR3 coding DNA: TGTGCCAGCAGCTCCGGACAGGTATACACCTTC.